This TCR beta chain was identified during a study of T-cell reconstitution after alpha-beta-depleted transplantation in children. This clonotype was seen many times. The CDR3 runs to 18 residues. V shed 5 bases, J shed 4 bases, and the junction held 14 bases outside the gene matches. The TCRbeta library incorporated unique molecular identifiers. TCRdb called the PCR reads again in MiXCR, with one record for every CDR3 protein. Among 280,000 or so distinct CDR3 sequences listed, roughly 10% were seen once. Material: peripheral blood, obtained 180 days after TCRalphabeta/CD19-depleted stem cell transplant. This sequence originates from a male patient aged 2-15 years who had a stem cell transplant for chronic granulomatous disease, so the T cells may come from the graft donor. V and J are TRBV12-3 or TRBV12-4 and TRBJ2-5; 12 bases are shared with TRBD2. The CDR3 protein is CASSLPTSGGQWGETQYF. Written as DNA, the CDR3 is TGTGCCAGCAGTCTTCCGACTAGCGGGGGACAGTGGGGAGAGACCCAGTACTTC.